This T cell receptor (beta chain) came from a study of cytomegalovirus exposure and HLA in healthy donors. Study as a whole: It was reported in a later analysis that the same platform had been used for the 120 validation repertoires as for the 666 first-cohort repertoires.

The table came from immunoSEQ multiplex PCR; TCRdb's copy has only in-frame clones and leaves some out. The sample holds a few hundred thousand clones, around 90% seen once. V was clipped by 0 bases and J by 3 bases, with 12 bases between them. The germline V gene encodes CDR1 LNHNV and CDR2 YYDKDF (reference sequence). The CDR3 loop spans 16 amino acids. For this clone: What it binds is unknown.

Study-wide results and caveats: The study flagged about 160 TCR beta chains as cytomegalovirus-associated.

The validation cohort, a group of more than 100 subjects, included the donors and was separate from the roughly 670-subject first cohort. Source material: PBMCs. The origin of this receptor is a woman aged 25-40 years in good health and CMV-seronegative. V gene TRBV15 combines with J gene TRBJ2-4; D is perhaps TRBD1 or TRBD2 (5 bases each). The CDR3 bases are TGTGCCACCAGCAGAGATGGGACCCCCGACAAAAACATTCAGTACTTC. This sequence encodes CATSRDGTPDKNIQYF. The complete variable domain, with remaining parts taken from reference TRBV15 and TRBJ2-4, reads DAMVIQNPRYQVTQFGKPVTLSCSQTLNHNVMYWYQQKSSQAPKLLFHYYDKDFNNEADTPDNFQSRRPNTSFCFLDIRSPGLGDTAMYLCATSRDGTPDKNIQYFGAGTRLSVL.